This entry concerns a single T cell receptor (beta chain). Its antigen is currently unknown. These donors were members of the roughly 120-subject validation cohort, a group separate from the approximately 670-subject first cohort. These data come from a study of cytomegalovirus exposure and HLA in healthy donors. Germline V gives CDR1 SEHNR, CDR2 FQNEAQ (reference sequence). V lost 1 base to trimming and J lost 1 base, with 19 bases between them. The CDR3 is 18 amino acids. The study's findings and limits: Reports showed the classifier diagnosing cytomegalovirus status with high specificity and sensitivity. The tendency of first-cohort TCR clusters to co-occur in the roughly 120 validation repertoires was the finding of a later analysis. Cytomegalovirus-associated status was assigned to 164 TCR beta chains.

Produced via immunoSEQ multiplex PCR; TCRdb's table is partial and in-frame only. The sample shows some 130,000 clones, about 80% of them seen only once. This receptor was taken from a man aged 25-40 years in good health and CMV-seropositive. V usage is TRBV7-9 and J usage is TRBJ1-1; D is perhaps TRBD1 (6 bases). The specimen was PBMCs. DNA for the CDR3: TGTGCCAGCAGCTTAGATGGGACTAAGACAGGCCCGAACACTGAAGCTTTCTTT. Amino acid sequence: CASSLDGTKTGPNTEAFF.